This T cell receptor (beta chain) was found in a study of molecular identifiers for immune sequencing clone quantification. Notes on the study in general: Over 98% of CMV-specific effector molecules, but under 1% of naive ones, were in clones above 20 copies. A single cell's spiked Jurkat TCR RNA was reportedly detectable among 950,000 to 1,000,000 naive cells.

Methods described previously were used for bulk TCR libraries, and listed TCR primers were applied. MiXCR, run by TCRdb on the PCR reads, gives a single entry per CDR3 protein. Of some 320,000 distinct CDR3 sequences in the sample, 24% are singletons; the top ten hold about 0.7%. As CD8+CD4-CCR7+CD45RA+ cells, naive CD8 T cells were sorted. This clonotype was detected ten times or more. Its antigen remains unidentified. Between the trimmed V and J ends, which lost 6 bases and 2 bases, there was a span of 18 bases. CDR3 size: 16 residues. The germline CDR1 and CDR2 sequences are MNHNS and SASEGT. This TCR derives from a human donor in good health. Some libraries in this study had Jurkat cell RNA spiked in. Sequenced material: naive CD8+ T cells from blood, with Jurkat cell RNA spiked in. Subset here: FACS-sorted CD8+CD4-CCR7+CD45RA+ naive T cells. V usage is TRBV6-1 and J usage is TRBJ2-3; the D gene could be TRBD1 or TRBD2 (5 bases each). Here the CDR3 DNA reads TGTGCCAGCAGGGCCTGGGGGAATCATCCCACAGATACGCAGTATTTT. It encodes CASRAWGNHPTDTQYF.